This TCR beta chain was captured in a study of blood T cell repertoires in COVID-19 (dated by TCRdb to the early 2020s). The study in broad terms: Collaborator samples came from the United States, Italy and Spain and covered acute and convalescent phases of COVID-19. The prospective study material was composed of cDNA or gDNA derived from T cells, B-cell-depleted T cells, or PBMCs. Subjects who had been exposed to COVID-19, were actively infected with it, or had recovered from it provided the deeply sampled blood TCRbeta repertoires that made up the dataset. The repertoires were released in a freely available public database intended as a resource for research on the immune response to SARS-CoV-2. The samples were drawn from two sources: the first 160 participants of the ongoing ImmuneRACE study, and over 1,000 subjects contributed by 6 global collaborators. Nearly every sample came with metadata listing a de-identified subject ID, COVID-19 status, age in years and sex. HLA class I and class II types, where available, came from metadata supplied by the sample provider rather than from assay-based typing.

The germline V gene specifies SGHDT as CDR1 and YYEEEE as CDR2. The CDR3 spans 12 residues, from the cysteine through the phenylalanine. CDR3 DNA is the only sequence kept; it has 36 bases, read in frame from the first base. V is pared back by 4 bases and J by 7 bases, with 9 bases lying between the germline termini. Worth noting for this clone: Its specific antigen is unknown. Base qualities are not at hand, and no much larger clone is one base apart.

Collaborating institutions collected whole blood in K2EDTA tubes following their own protocols. For TCRbeta analysis, collaborators shipped samples as frozen whole blood, isolated PBMCs, or DNA extracted from either of those sample types. What the authors observed across the whole study: The amount of clinical and demographic metadata varied by source and participant and was provided uncurated.

The immunoSEQ Assay, a bias-controlled multiplex PCR, was used to amplify TCRbeta CDR3 regions from genomic DNA. The paper's data handling went like this. Nucleated cell counts per sample were estimated from amplification of reference gene primers within the assay. Sequence reads were collapsed and filtered to measure the absolute abundance of every unique TCRbeta CDR3 rearrangement. For each sample, productive Simpson clonality was calculated as the square root of Simpson's diversity index across productive rearrangements. TCRdb holds this immuneACCESS table with in-frame rearrangements only. Some clones are missing; in checked studies, unresolved V genes explain under half, and the rest has no known cause. The DNA gave D and trimming, while V, J and clone size come from that table. Here the sample has 120,000 or so clones; about four fifths occur a single time. Roughly 16% of the sample belongs to the ten largest clones.

The chain is made from TRBV5-6 and TRBJ1-5, with no D gene named confidently. Sequenced material: peripheral blood. This sequence was found in a man aged 55 to 69 with active or convalescent COVID-19. The CDR3 reads CASSPFGQPQHF. The nucleotide sequence is given as TGTGCCAGCAGCCCTTTTGGCCAGCCCCAGCATTTT.